The clone carrying this T cell receptor (beta chain) was seen a handful of times. This sample was taken from a study of blood T cell repertoires in COVID-19. Study context: Some COVID-19 samples were acute and others convalescent; all came from the United States, Italy and Spain. Nucleic acid was either cDNA or gDNA, and it came from T cells, B-cell-depleted T cells, or PBMCs.

Germline lookup yields CDR1 LNHDA and CDR2 SQIVND (reference sequence). V gave up 1 base and J gave up 3 bases, with 7 bases separating them. CDR3 length equals 13 residues. Source study methods: Using reference gene primer amplification, nucleated cell counts were estimated. Profiling relied on immunoSEQ multiplex PCR, and the TCRdb table lists in-frame clones only, not all of them. The DNA gave D and trimming, while V, J and clone size come from that table. This sample has 280,000 or so clones, with around 87% found just once. Sequenced material: peripheral blood. This sequence originates from a woman aged 25 to 39 who had recovered from COVID-19. The genes are TRBV19 and TRBJ2-7; TRBD2 is a possible D gene (5 bases). The CDR3 loop reads CASSIALDYEQYF. For the CDR3, the DNA is TGTGCCAGTAGTATAGCACTAGACTACGAGCAGTACTTC.